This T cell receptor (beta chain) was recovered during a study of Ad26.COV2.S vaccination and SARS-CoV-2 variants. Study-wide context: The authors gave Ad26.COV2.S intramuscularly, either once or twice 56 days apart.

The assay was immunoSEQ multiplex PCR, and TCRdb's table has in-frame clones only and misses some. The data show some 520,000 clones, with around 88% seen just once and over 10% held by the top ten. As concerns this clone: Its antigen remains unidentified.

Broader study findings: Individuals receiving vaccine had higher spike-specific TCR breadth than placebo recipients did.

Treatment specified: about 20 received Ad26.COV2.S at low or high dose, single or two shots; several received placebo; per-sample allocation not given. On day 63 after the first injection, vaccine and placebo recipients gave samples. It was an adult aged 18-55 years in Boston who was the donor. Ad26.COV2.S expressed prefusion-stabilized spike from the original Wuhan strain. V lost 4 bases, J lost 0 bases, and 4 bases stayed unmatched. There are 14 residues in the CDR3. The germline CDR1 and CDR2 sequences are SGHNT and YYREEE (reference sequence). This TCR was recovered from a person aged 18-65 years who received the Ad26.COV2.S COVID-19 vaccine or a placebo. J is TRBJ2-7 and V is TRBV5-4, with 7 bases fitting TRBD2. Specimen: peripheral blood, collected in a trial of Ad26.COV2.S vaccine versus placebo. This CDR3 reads CASSREASSYEQYF. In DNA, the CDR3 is TGTGCCAGCAGCCGGGAGGCAAGCTCCTACGAGCAGTACTTC.